This T cell receptor beta chain was identified in a study of response to subunit inactivated influenza vaccine. The study, taken as a whole, reports: Each seasonal influenza vaccination, the authors suggested, recruits few new T cells.

The sample holds a few counts of this clonotype. No antigen is known for it. Trimming took 4 bases from V and 7 from J; bases not matched to a gene: 5. Germline loops: CDR1 SGHVS, CDR2 FQNEAQ. CDR3 size: 14 residues. MiXCR, run by TCRdb on the RT-PCR reads, gives a single entry per CDR3 protein. The table has under 850,000 distinct CDR3 sequences, around 18% seen once. This specimen was PBMCs from blood, taken approximately 5 days after vaccination. The sequence was collected from a middle-aged man who received an inactivated influenza vaccine. V usage is TRBV7-8 and J usage is TRBJ2-5; 11 bases align to TRBD2. The CDR3 DNA sequence: TGTGCCAGCAGCTGGGGACTAGCGGAAAGGACCCAGTACTTC. It is translated as CASSWGLAERTQYF.